The entry below gives a single TCR beta chain sequence along with its context. The data originate from a study of blood T cell repertoires in COVID-19. About the research overall: Material from acute and convalescent COVID-19 was sourced from the United States, Italy and Spain.

Only in-frame clones appear in the TCRdb table, and some are missing; sequencing was by immunoSEQ multiplex PCR. Here the sample spans about 480,000 clones, around nine tenths being singletons. V lost 5 bases and J 0 bases, leaving 14 bases between the germline ends. The V gene's germline CDR1 is MNHEY and CDR2 SMNVEV (reference sequence). This CDR3 comprises 16 residues. This receptor was identified in a woman between 55 and 75 years old who had recovered from COVID-19. Source material: PBMCs or T cells enriched from blood (not recorded which). V usage is TRBV27 and J usage is TRBJ1-5; D unclear. The CDR3 is CASSPRWADSNQPQHF. The DNA for the CDR3 is TGTGCCAGCAGTCCTCGCTGGGCCGATAGCAATCAGCCCCAGCATTTT.